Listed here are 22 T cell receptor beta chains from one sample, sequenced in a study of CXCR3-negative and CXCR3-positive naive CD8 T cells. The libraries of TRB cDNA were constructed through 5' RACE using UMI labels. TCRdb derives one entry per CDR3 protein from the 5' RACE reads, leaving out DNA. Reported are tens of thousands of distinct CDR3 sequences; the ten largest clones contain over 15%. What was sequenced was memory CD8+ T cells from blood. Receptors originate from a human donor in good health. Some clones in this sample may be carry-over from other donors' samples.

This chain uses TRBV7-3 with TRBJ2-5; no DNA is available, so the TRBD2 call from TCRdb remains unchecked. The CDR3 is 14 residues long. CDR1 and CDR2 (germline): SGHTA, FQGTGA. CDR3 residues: CASSPMGSKETQYF.

The CDR3 loop reads CASSWVITYSNQPQHF. The chain uses TRBV6-2 or TRBV6-3 and TRBJ1-5. The CDR3 runs 16 residues. Germline lookup yields CDR1 MNHEY and CDR2 SVGEGT.

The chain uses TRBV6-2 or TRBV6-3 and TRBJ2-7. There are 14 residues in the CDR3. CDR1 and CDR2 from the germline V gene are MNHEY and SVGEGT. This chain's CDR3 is CASSYQPEAYEQYF.

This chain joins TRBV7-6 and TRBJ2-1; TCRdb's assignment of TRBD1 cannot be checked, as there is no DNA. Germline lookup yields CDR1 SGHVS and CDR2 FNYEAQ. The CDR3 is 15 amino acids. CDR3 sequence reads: CASSPGERGYNEQFF.

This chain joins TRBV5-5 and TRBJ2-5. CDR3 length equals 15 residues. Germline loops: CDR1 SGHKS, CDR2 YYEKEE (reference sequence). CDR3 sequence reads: CASSLYEAVQETQYF.

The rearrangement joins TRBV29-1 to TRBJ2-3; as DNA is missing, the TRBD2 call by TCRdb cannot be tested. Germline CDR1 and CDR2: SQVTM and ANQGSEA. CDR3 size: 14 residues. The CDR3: CSVAGGRFADTQYF.

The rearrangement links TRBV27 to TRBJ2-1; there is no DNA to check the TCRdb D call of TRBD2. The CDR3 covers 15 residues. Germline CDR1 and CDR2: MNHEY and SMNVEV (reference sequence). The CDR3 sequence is CASSLAGSSYNEQFF.

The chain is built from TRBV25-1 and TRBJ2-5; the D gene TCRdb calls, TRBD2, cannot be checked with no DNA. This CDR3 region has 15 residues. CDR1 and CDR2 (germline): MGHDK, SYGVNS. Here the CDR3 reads CASGGREGHQETQYF.

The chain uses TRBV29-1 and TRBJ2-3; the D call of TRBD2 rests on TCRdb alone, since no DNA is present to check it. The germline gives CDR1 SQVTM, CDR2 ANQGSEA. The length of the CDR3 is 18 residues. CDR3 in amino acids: CSVDGVTSGGARTDTQYF.

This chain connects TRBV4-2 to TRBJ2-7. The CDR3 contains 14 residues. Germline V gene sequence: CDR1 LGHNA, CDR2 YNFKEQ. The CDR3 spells CASSQGLWSYEQYF.

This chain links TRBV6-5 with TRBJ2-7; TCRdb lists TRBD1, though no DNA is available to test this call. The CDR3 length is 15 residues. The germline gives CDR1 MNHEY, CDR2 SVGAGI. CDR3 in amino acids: CASSLMAGASYEQYF.

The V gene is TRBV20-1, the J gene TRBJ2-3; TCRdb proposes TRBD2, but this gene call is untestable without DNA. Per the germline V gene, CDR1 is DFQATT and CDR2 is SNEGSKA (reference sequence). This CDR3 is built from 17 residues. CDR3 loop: CSGLPSGGESSTDTQYF.

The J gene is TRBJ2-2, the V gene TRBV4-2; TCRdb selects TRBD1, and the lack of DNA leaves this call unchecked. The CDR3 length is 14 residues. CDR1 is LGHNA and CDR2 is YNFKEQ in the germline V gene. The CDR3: CASGTGGDTGELFF.

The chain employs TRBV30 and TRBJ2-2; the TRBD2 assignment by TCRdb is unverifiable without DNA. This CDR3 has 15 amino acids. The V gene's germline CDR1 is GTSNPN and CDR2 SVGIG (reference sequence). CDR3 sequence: CAWSVEGEDTGELFF.

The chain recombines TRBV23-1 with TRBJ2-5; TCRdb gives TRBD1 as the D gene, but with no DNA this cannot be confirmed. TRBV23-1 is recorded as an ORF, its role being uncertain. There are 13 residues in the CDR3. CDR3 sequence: CASSQQGRETQYF.

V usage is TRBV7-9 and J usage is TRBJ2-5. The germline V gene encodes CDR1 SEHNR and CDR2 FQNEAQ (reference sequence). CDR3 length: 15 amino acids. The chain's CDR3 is CASSSAAVRAETQYF.

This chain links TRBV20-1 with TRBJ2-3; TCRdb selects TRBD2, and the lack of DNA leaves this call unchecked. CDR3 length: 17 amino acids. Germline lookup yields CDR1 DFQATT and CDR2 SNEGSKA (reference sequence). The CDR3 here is CSARDLGGEDPTDTQYF.

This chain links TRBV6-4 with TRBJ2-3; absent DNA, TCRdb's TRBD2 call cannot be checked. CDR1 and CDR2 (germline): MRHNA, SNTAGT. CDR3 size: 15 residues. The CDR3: CASSDSRGDVDTQYF.

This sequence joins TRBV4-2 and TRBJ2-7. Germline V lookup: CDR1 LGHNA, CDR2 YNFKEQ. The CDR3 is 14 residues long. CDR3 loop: CASSPPEGSYEQYF.

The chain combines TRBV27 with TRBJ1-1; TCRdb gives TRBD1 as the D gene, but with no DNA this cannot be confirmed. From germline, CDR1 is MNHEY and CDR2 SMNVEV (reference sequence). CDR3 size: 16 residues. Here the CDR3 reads CASSLSTTGVDTEAFF.

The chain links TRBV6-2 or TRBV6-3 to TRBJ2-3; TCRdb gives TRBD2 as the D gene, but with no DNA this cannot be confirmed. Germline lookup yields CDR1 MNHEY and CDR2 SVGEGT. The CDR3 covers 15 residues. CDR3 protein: CASSYAAGGSDTQYF.

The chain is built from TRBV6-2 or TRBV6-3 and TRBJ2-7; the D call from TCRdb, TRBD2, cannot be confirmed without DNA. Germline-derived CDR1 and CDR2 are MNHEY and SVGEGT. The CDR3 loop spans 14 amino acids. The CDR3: CASRFTSGGYEQYF.